This is a list of T cell receptor beta chains from one sample in a study of T cell responses to AZD1222 COVID-19 vaccine. Sequenced by immunoSEQ multiplex PCR; TCRdb stores in-frame clones only, minus some. In the table there are some 56,000 clones, approximately 83% of which are singletons. Sequences were derived from peripheral blood, sampled on day 0 of AZD1222 vaccination. The origin of the receptors is an adult in good health. Each CDR3 is given with its conserved first and last residue. D genes are given only for firm matches. Not all rows give a size; the values are once, few, many and, for expanded clones, a class.

CDR3 DNA: TGCAGCGTATCGACAGGGGGGAGCGAGCAGTACTTC
CDR3 protein: CSVSTGGSEQYF
D gene: TRBD1
V gene: TRBV29-1
CDR3 length: 12
J gene: TRBJ2-7
clone size: -

CDR3 DNA: TGCAGCGTTGATTTGACTACTAGGGATGAGCAGTTCTTC
CDR3 protein: CSVDLTTRDEQFF
D gene: -
V gene: TRBV29-1
CDR3 length: 13
J gene: TRBJ2-1
clone size: -

CDR3 DNA: TGTGCCAGCTCACTTCAAGGCAATCAGCCCCAGCATTTT
CDR3 protein: CASSLQGNQPQHF
D gene: -
V gene: TRBV18
CDR3 length: 13
J gene: TRBJ1-5
clone size: once

CDR3 DNA: TGTGCCAGTAGTAAATACAGGGATCAGCCCCAGCATTTT
CDR3 protein: CASSKYRDQPQHF
D gene: -
V gene: TRBV19
CDR3 length: 13
J gene: TRBJ1-5
clone size: -

CDR3 DNA: TGTGCCAGCAGCACGGGGCTCTCTGGAAACACCATATATTTT
CDR3 protein: CASSTGLSGNTIYF
D gene: -
V gene: TRBV11-2
CDR3 length: 14
J gene: TRBJ1-3
clone size: few

CDR3 DNA: TGTGCCAGCAGCCAAGCTAGCACAGATACGCAGTATTTT
CDR3 protein: CASSQASTDTQYF
D gene: -
V gene: TRBV3-1/TRBV3-2
CDR3 length: 13
J gene: TRBJ2-3
clone size: few

CDR3 DNA: TGTGCCAGCAGCATATTTCAGCAGGGATGGCAGCCCCAGCATTTT
CDR3 protein: CASSIFQQGWQPQHF
D gene: -
V gene: TRBV5-6
CDR3 length: 15
J gene: TRBJ1-5
clone size: -

CDR3 DNA: TGTGCCAGCAGGACCGACGCCGGGACAGGGGGCATCGGGACCCAGTACTTC
CDR3 protein: CASRTDAGTGGIGTQYF
D gene: TRBD1
V gene: TRBV2
CDR3 length: 17
J gene: TRBJ2-5
clone size: -

CDR3 DNA: TGTGCCAGCAGCGAATTTGTGTTAGGTGAGCAGTTCTTC
CDR3 protein: CASSEFVLGEQFF
D gene: -
V gene: TRBV7-9
CDR3 length: 13
J gene: TRBJ2-1
clone size: -

CDR3 DNA: TGTGCTACTGCAGGGGCCGGGGAAGCTTTCTTT
CDR3 protein: CATAGAGEAFF
D gene: -
V gene: TRBV24-1
CDR3 length: 11
J gene: TRBJ1-1
clone size: -

CDR3 DNA: TGCAGTGCTAGTACAGTTCATCAGCCCCAGCATTTT
CDR3 protein: CSASTVHQPQHF
D gene: -
V gene: TRBV20-1
CDR3 length: 12
J gene: TRBJ1-5
clone size: -

CDR3 DNA: TGTGCCAGCAATATCAGGGGGGGGGAGCTGTTTTTT
CDR3 protein: CASNIRGGELFF
D gene: TRBD1
V gene: TRBV6-5
CDR3 length: 12
J gene: TRBJ2-2
clone size: -

CDR3 DNA: TGTGCCAGGAGCCTGAGGGACCACAATGAGCAGTTCTTC
CDR3 protein: CARSLRDHNEQFF
D gene: -
V gene: TRBV2
CDR3 length: 13
J gene: TRBJ2-1
clone size: -

CDR3 DNA: TGTGCCAGCGGCGGGACAGGGCTCTCTGGGGCCAACGTCCTGACTTTC
CDR3 protein: CASGGTGLSGANVLTF
D gene: TRBD1
V gene: TRBV9
CDR3 length: 16
J gene: TRBJ2-6
clone size: -

CDR3 DNA: TGTGCCAGCACTCGCGGGGGGTTCGGAAACACCATATATTTT
CDR3 protein: CASTRGGFGNTIYF
D gene: -
V gene: TRBV13
CDR3 length: 14
J gene: TRBJ1-3
clone size: -

CDR3 DNA: TGTGCCATCGGGACTTCCTCCTACGAGCAGTACTTC
CDR3 protein: CAIGTSSYEQYF
D gene: -
V gene: TRBV10-3
CDR3 length: 12
J gene: TRBJ2-7
clone size: -

CDR3 DNA: TGTGCCAGCAGTCCCTGGGGGACAGATCTTGCTAACTATGGCTACACCTTC
CDR3 protein: CASSPWGTDLANYGYTF
D gene: TRBD1
V gene: TRBV28
CDR3 length: 17
J gene: TRBJ1-2
clone size: -

CDR3 DNA: TGTGCCAGCAGCCCAAACCCCAGGTGGCATCAGTACTTC
CDR3 protein: CASSPNPRWHQYF
D gene: -
V gene: TRBV7-8
CDR3 length: 13
J gene: TRBJ2-4
clone size: -

CDR3 DNA: TGTGCCAGCTCACGGAACAGGGGAGATCACACTGAAGCTTTCTTT
CDR3 protein: CASSRNRGDHTEAFF
D gene: TRBD1
V gene: TRBV18
CDR3 length: 15
J gene: TRBJ1-1
clone size: -

CDR3 DNA: TGTGCCAGCAGGACAGGAGAAACTGAAGCTTTCTTT
CDR3 protein: CASRTGETEAFF
D gene: -
V gene: TRBV28
CDR3 length: 12
J gene: TRBJ1-1
clone size: -

CDR3 DNA: TGTGCCTGGGGTTGGGGGCGGGGGCAAGACTACGAGCAGTACTTC
CDR3 protein: CAWGWGRGQDYEQYF
D gene: -
V gene: TRBV30
CDR3 length: 15
J gene: TRBJ2-7
clone size: once

CDR3 DNA: TGTGCCAGCAGCGGGCCGGGCCGCCTCGGGGTCGAGCAGTACTTC
CDR3 protein: CASSGPGRLGVEQYF
D gene: -
V gene: TRBV21-1
CDR3 length: 15
J gene: TRBJ2-7
clone size: -

CDR3 DNA: TGTGCCAGCAGCCAGTCGGGGTTCAATCAGCCCCAGCATTTT
CDR3 protein: CASSQSGFNQPQHF
D gene: -
V gene: TRBV3-1/TRBV3-2
CDR3 length: 14
J gene: TRBJ1-5
clone size: -

CDR3 DNA: TGTGCCAGCTCACCGGGAGCCAAAAACATTCAGTACTTC
CDR3 protein: CASSPGAKNIQYF
D gene: -
V gene: TRBV18
CDR3 length: 13
J gene: TRBJ2-4
clone size: -

CDR3 DNA: TGTGCCAGCAGCTTGGGTCAGGGGGATCAGCCCCAGCATTTT
CDR3 protein: CASSLGQGDQPQHF
D gene: TRBD1
V gene: TRBV5-6
CDR3 length: 14
J gene: TRBJ1-5
clone size: -

CDR3 DNA: TGCGCCAGCAGCTGGACGGCGACAGGGGGTACGCGCTCACCCCTCCACTTT
CDR3 protein: CASSWTATGGTRSPLHF
D gene: TRBD1
V gene: TRBV5-1
CDR3 length: 17
J gene: TRBJ1-6
clone size: -

CDR3 DNA: TGTGCCAGCAGCTTAGGAGGATTTATGGAGACCCAGTACTTC
CDR3 protein: CASSLGGFMETQYF
D gene: -
V gene: TRBV7-2
CDR3 length: 14
J gene: TRBJ2-5
clone size: -

CDR3 DNA: TGTGCCAGCAGCTCAAGGAGTGACCTCTACTCTGGAAACACCATATATTTT
CDR3 protein: CASSSRSDLYSGNTIYF
D gene: -
V gene: TRBV7-8
CDR3 length: 17
J gene: TRBJ1-3
clone size: once

CDR3 DNA: TGCGCCAGCAGTCCCCGACAGGGGGGGACTAATTCACCCCTCCACTTT
CDR3 protein: CASSPRQGGTNSPLHF
D gene: TRBD1
V gene: TRBV23-1
CDR3 length: 16
J gene: TRBJ1-6
clone size: -

CDR3 DNA: TGTGCCAGCAGCCAAGAGCCCGAGACCTACAACACTGAAGCTTTCTTT
CDR3 protein: CASSQEPETYNTEAFF
D gene: -
V gene: TRBV3-1/TRBV3-2
CDR3 length: 16
J gene: TRBJ1-1
clone size: -

CDR3 DNA: TGCAGCGTTGTAGGGGGGGCTCTCAACACCGGGGAGCTGTTTTTT
CDR3 protein: CSVVGGALNTGELFF
D gene: -
V gene: TRBV29-1
CDR3 length: 15
J gene: TRBJ2-2
clone size: -

CDR3 DNA: TGTGCCAGCAGTTGGGACAGGCAAAAGAACACTGAAGCTTTCTTT
CDR3 protein: CASSWDRQKNTEAFF
D gene: TRBD1
V gene: TRBV6-5
CDR3 length: 15
J gene: TRBJ1-1
clone size: -

CDR3 DNA: TGTGCCAGCAGGGAGGGTTACGAGCAGTACTTC
CDR3 protein: CASREGYEQYF
D gene: -
V gene: TRBV28
CDR3 length: 11
J gene: TRBJ2-7
clone size: once

CDR3 DNA: TGTGCTAGTGGTTTGTCAGGAGGGGATACGCAGTATTTT
CDR3 protein: CASGLSGGDTQYF
D gene: -
V gene: TRBV12-5
CDR3 length: 13
J gene: TRBJ2-3
clone size: -